Sequencing of this TCR beta chain was carried out in a study of blood T cell repertoires in COVID-19. Study at large: Sites in the United States, Italy and Spain provided acute and convalescent COVID-19 samples. PBMCs, B-cell-depleted T cells, or T cells were the source of the cDNA or gDNA that made up the material.

In the original processing: Nucleated cell counts were estimated from reference gene primer amplification. Generated by immunoSEQ multiplex PCR, the TCRdb table keeps only in-frame clones and is missing some. Clone size and V and J calls were adopted from that table, with D and trimming inferred from the DNA. The data contain 75,000 to 100,000 clones, 83% of them singletons. Germline CDR1 reads KGHSH; CDR2 reads LQKENI. The CDR3 length is 18 residues. V lost 2 bases and J lost 6; bases outside the gene matches: 9. V usage is TRBV18 and J usage is TRBJ2-4, with 14 nucleotides matching TRBD2. Material for sequencing was peripheral blood. This clonotype was sampled from a woman older than 75 with acute or convalescent COVID-19. The CDR3, as DNA: TGTGCCAGCTCACCATCGCTAGGGACTAGCGGGAGCCTAAACATTCAGTACTTC. Translation gives CASSPSLGTSGSLNIQYF.